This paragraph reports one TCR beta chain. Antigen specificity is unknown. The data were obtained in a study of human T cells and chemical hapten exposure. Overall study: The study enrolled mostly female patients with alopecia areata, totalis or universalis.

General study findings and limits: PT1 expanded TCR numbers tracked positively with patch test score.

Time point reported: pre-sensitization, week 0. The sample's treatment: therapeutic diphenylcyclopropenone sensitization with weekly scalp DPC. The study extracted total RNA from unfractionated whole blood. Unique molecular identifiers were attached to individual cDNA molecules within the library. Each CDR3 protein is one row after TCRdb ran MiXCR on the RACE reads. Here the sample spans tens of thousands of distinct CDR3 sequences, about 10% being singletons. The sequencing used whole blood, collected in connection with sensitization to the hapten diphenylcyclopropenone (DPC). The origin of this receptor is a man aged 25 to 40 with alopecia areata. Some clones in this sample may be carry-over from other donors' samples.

The CDR3 region is CASSLEEMNTEAFF. The DNA of the CDR3 is TGCGCCAGCAGCTTGGAAGAGATGAACACTGAAGCTTTCTTT. The chain combines TRBV5-1 with TRBJ1-1; D is unclear. The CDR3 is 14 amino acids. Germline V gene sequence: CDR1 SGHRS, CDR2 YFSETQ. V lost 0 bases, J lost 0 bases, and 6 bases lay in between.